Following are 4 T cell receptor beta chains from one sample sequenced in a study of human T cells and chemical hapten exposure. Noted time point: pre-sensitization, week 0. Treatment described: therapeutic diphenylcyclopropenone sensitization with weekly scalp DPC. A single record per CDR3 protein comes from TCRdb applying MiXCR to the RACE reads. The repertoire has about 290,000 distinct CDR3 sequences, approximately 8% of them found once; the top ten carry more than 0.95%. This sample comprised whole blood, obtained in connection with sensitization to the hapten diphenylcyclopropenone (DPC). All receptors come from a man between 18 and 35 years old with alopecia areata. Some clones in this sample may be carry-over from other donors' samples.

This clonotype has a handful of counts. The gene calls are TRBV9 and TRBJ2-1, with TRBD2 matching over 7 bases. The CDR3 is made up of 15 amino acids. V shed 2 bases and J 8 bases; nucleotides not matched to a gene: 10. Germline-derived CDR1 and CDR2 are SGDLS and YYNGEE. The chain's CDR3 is CASSVSTAGDDEQFF. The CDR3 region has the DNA TGTGCCAGCAGCGTTTCAACCGCGGGGGACGATGAGCAGTTCTTC.

The CDR3 is CASSLEGQLNTEAFF. CDR3 in DNA: TGCGCCAGCAGCTTGGAGGGGCAGTTGAACACTGAAGCTTTCTTT. The rearrangement links TRBV5-1 to TRBJ1-1, with D possibly matching TRBD1 (5 bases). CDR3 length: 15 amino acids. Germline V gives CDR1 SGHRS, CDR2 YFSETQ. The ends were cut back, 0 bases at V and 0 bases at J, with 9 bases in the middle.

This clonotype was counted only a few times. CDR3 region: CSAGRGANEQFF. In DNA form, the CDR3 reads TGCAGCGCTGGTCGGGGGGCGAATGAGCAGTTCTTC. The chain is built from TRBV29-1 and TRBJ2-1; D is perhaps TRBD2 (7 bases). Trimming took off 7 bases at V and 7 bases at J, with 14 bases between the two ends. Germline V gene lookup returns CDR1 SQVTM and CDR2 ANQGSEA. CDR3 size: 12 residues.

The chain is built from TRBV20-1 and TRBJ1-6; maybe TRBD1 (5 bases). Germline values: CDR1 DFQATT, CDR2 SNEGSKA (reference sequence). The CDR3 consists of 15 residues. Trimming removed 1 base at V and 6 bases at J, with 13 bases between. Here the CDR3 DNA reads TGCAGTGCTAGAGTATTCCAGGGTAGTAATTCACCCCTCCACTTT. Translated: CSARVFQGSNSPLHF.